The 23 T cell receptor beta chains below all came from one sample that was sequenced in a study of blood T cells in healthy people across ages. The second PCR ran roughly 6 to 11 cycles with a sample-barcoded 5' primer and J-beta primers. Each CDR3 protein is one row after TCRdb ran MiXCR on the 5' RACE reads. Of roughly 680,000 distinct CDR3 sequences in the sample, more than 45% are singletons; the top ten hold roughly 14%. The sample was blood. The receptors shown here come from an elderly woman in good health.

The rearrangement links TRBV20-1 to TRBJ2-1; perhaps D is TRBD1 or TRBD2 (5 bases each). This CDR3 is 14 amino acids long. V dropped 6 bases and J dropped 7 bases, with 19 bases sitting between them. Germline CDR1 and CDR2: DFQATT and SNEGSKA (reference sequence). The CDR3 DNA follows: TGCAGTGCGAAACCCAAGGGACCCCTTAATGAGCAGTTCTTC. Translation gives CSAKPKGPLNEQFF.

This clonotype was counted many times. The chain joins TRBV6-6 to TRBJ2-7; 7 bases match TRBD1. CDR3 length: 15 amino acids. V gave up 0 bases and J gave up 0 bases; unmatched junction bases: 2. The V gene's germline CDR1 is MNHNY and CDR2 SVGAGI (reference sequence). The CDR3 is CASSYSDRNSYEQYF. CDR3 nucleotide sequence: TGTGCCAGCAGTTACTCGGACAGGAACTCCTACGAGCAGTACTTC.

This clonotype was recorded a few times. V and J are TRBV6-1 and TRBJ2-3; 7 bases are shared with TRBD1. V lost 10 bases to trimming and J lost 4 bases; unmatched junction nucleotides: 11. This CDR3 has 14 amino acids. Per the germline V gene, CDR1 is MNHNS and CDR2 is SASEGT. CDR3: CATRNRGAPDTQYF. The CDR3, as DNA: TGTGCCACCAGGAACAGGGGCGCACCAGATACGCAGTATTTT.

There are many counts of this clonotype. The genes are TRBV28 and TRBJ2-1; TRBD2 is a possible D gene (6 bases). CDR3 length equals 15 residues. V lost 4 bases to trimming and J lost 11 bases, with 21 bases between them. In germline, CDR1 is MDHEN, CDR2 SYDVKM. For the CDR3, the DNA is TGTGCCAGCAGTTCGCTTCCTCGCAGCGGACTACAGCAGTTCTTC. Translation: CASSSLPRSGLQQFF.

Turning to this clonotype: One end of the junction does not line up with germline, which may come from a read error. This chain connects TRBV29-1 to TRBJ2-5, with D possibly being TRBD2 (6 bases). The CDR3 runs 15 residues. Germline V gives CDR1 SQVTM, CDR2 ANQGSEA. The CDR3 loop is CSSVGGADLQEAQYF. The CDR3 DNA sequence: TGCAGCTCCGTTGGAGGGGCCGACCTTCAAGAGGCCCAGTACTTC.

This clonotype has just one count. The J gene is TRBJ2-5, the V gene TRBV18, with D unresolved. The assigned J gene may be wrong: the sequence end matches TRBJ2-7 better. This CDR3 has 15 residues. Germline values: CDR1 KGHSH, CDR2 LQKENI. The CDR3 DNA sequence: TGTGCCAGCTCAGATTCGCTTTTGGTTAACTACGAGCAGTACTTC. Translation gives CASSDSLLVNYEQYF.

Only a few counts were recorded for this clonotype. The chain joins TRBV10-3 to TRBJ2-1; TRBD1 or TRBD2 may be the D gene (7 bases each). The CDR3 is 17 residues long. With 8 bases removed from V and 4 bases from J, the gap between germline ends came to 24 bases. CDR1 is ENHRY, CDR2 SYGVKD, per germline. CDR3 loop: CAIREDPGGGRYNEQFF. In DNA, the CDR3 is TGTGCCATCCGAGAAGACCCAGGGGGAGGGCGGTACAATGAGCAGTTCTTC.

This clonotype has at least ten counts. The chain combines TRBV20-1 with TRBJ2-7; 12 nucleotides match TRBD2. This CDR3 is built from 15 residues. V shed 3 bases and J 4 bases; nucleotides not matched to a gene: 7. The V gene's germline CDR1 is DFQATT and CDR2 SNEGSKA (reference sequence). CDR3 sequence reads: CSASPTSGSRYEQYF. The CDR3 DNA reads TGCAGTGCTAGTCCGACTAGCGGGAGTAGGTACGAGCAGTACTTC.

This rearrangement joins TRBV5-5 to TRBJ2-2; D assignment may be TRBD1 or TRBD2 (5 bases each). The germline CDR1 and CDR2 sequences are SGHKS and YYEKEE (reference sequence). V was clipped by 4 bases and J by 5 bases, with 21 bases between them. CDR3 size: 17 residues. The CDR3 DNA is TGTGCCAGCAGCCGGGATCCCAGGGAGAAAGGGACCGGGGAGCTGTTTTTT. Amino acids: CASSRDPREKGTGELFF.

The chain uses TRBV28 and TRBJ1-5; perhaps TRBD1 as D (5 bases). The germline V gene encodes CDR1 MDHEN and CDR2 SYDVKM. The length of the CDR3 is 15 residues. Between the trimmed V and J ends, which lost 3 bases and 2 bases, there was a span of 11 bases. The CDR3 bases are TGTGCCAGCAGTTTCTGGAGGGGAGGCAATCAGCCCCAGCATTTT. Encoded protein: CASSFWRGGNQPQHF.

This clonotype was recorded only once. The chain carries TRBV4-1 and TRBJ1-3; D is possibly TRBD1 (6 bases). The germline CDR1 and CDR2 sequences are MGHRA and YSYEKL. The V and J ends lost 4 bases and 0 bases respectively, with 13 bases between them. CDR3 size: 16 residues. In nucleotides, the CDR3 is TGCGCCAGCAGCCCGACAGGAACGATCTCTGGAAACACCATATATTTT. It specifies CASSPTGTISGNTIYF.

In the case of this clonotype: A much larger clone lies a single base off, so this may be a read error. The genes are TRBV18 and TRBJ2-4, with D perhaps TRBD2 (6 bases). The J call is doubtful: the DNA matches TRBJ2-7 better. The CDR3 consists of 15 residues. CDR1 KGHSH and CDR2 LQKENI come from the germline V gene. The CDR3 nucleotides are TGTGCCAGCTCACCCCGGGACTCATCTTCCTACGAGCAGTACTTC. Protein sequence: CASSPRDSSSYEQYF.

The J gene is TRBJ2-1, the V gene TRBV27; D might be TRBD2 (6 bases). Trimming took 10 bases from V and 4 from J, leaving 17 bases between them. The germline CDR1 and CDR2 sequences are MNHEY and SMNVEV (reference sequence). The length of the CDR3 is 14 residues. The CDR3 region has the DNA TGTGCCACCCGGACTTTCGGGGGATACAATGAGCAGTTCTTC. Residues: CATRTFGGYNEQFF.

This chain uses TRBV3-1 with TRBJ2-7; TRBD1 matches 9 bases. V lost 7 bases and J lost 3; bases outside the gene matches: 7. This CDR3 comprises 14 residues. CDR1 and CDR2 from the germline V gene are LGHDT and YNNKEL (reference sequence). The CDR3 bases are TGTGCCAGCACCCAGACAGGGGGAGTCTACGAGCAGTACTTC. This translates into CASTQTGGVYEQYF.

Remarks on this clonotype: At one end the junction does not follow the germline gene, possibly because of a read error. The chain is built from TRBV12-3 or TRBV12-4 and TRBJ2-1; weak D call: TRBD2 (6 bases). The CDR3 consists of 14 residues. As DNA, the CDR3 is TGTGTCAGCAGCCGAGAGGGACTTTTTAATGAGCAGTTTTTT. Amino acid sequence: CVSSREGLFNEQFF.

This clonotype occurred a few times. The chain joins TRBV27 to TRBJ1-6, with TRBD1 as a possible D gene (5 bases). This CDR3 contains 15 residues. V was cut by 3 bases and J by 10 bases, with 16 bases left in between. CDR1 is MNHEY, CDR2 SMNVEV, per germline (reference sequence). CDR3 sequence reads: CASSFQGRGGSPLHF. For the CDR3, the DNA is TGTGCCAGCAGTTTCCAGGGTAGGGGTGGCTCACCCCTCCACTTT.

The chain is built from TRBV2 and TRBJ1-6; D ambiguous. This CDR3 is 14 amino acids long. Germline assignment: CDR1 SNHLY and CDR2 FYNNEI. Deletions cut 0 bases from V and 6 bases from J, with 6 bases between. The CDR3 DNA is TGTGCCAGCAGTGAAGCGAATCCTAATTCACCCCTCCACTTT. Protein: CASSEANPNSPLHF.

The chain links TRBV2 to TRBJ1-2; no firm D call. CDR3 length: 11 residues. V was shortened by 11 bases and J by 1 base, with 8 bases between the two germline ends. Germline assignment: CDR1 SNHLY and CDR2 FYNNEI. DNA for the CDR3: TGTGCCGGTTATTATAACTATGGCTACACCTTC. Amino acid sequence: CAGYYNYGYTF.

This clonotype was detected a few times. V and J are TRBV12-3 or TRBV12-4 and TRBJ2-1; D may be TRBD2 (6 bases). TRBJ2-7 explains the end of the DNA better; the J call may be wrong. CDR3 length: 17 residues. The CDR3 protein is CASTLGGGSETYNEQYF. In nucleotides, the CDR3 is TGTGCCAGCACCTTGGGGGGAGGCAGCGAAACCTACAATGAGCAGTACTTC.

This chain joins TRBV18 and TRBJ2-7; 8 nucleotides match TRBD2. From germline, CDR1 is KGHSH and CDR2 LQKENI. This CDR3 region has 17 residues. The junction had 14 bases not matched to a gene; V was cut back by 2 bases and J by 5 bases. CDR3 coding DNA: TGTGCCAGCTCACCATTAAAGGGACTAGGCGGCCCCGACGAGCAGTACTTC. This gives the protein CASSPLKGLGGPDEQYF.

This clonotype has only one observation. The CDR3 DNA reads as TGCAGTGCAAGAATAAACGGGAGACCTGAAGCTTTCTTT. It encodes CSARINGRPEAFF. The V gene is TRBV20-1, the J gene TRBJ1-1; D unresolved. Deletions cut 6 bases from V and 6 bases from J, with 17 bases between. This CDR3 is 13 amino acids long. Germline-derived CDR1 and CDR2 are DFQATT and SNEGSKA (reference sequence).

Notes on this clonotype: This could be a read error, since a much larger clone is one nucleotide away. The genes are TRBV7-2 and TRBJ2-7; 7 bases fit TRBD2. Germline CDR1 reads SGHTA; CDR2 reads FQGNSA. CDR3 length equals 15 residues. After removal of 8 bases from V and 3 bases from J, the junction contained 13 bases not matched to a gene. CDR3 sequence reads: CASAVSSTSSYEQYF. The CDR3 region has the DNA TGTGCCAGCGCAGTCTCGTCGACTAGCAGCTACGAGCAGTACTTC. The full variable domain, completed using reference TRBV7-2 and TRBJ2-7, is GAGVSQSPSNKVTEKGKDVELRCDPISGHTALYWYRQSLGQGLEFLIYFQGNSAPDKSGLPSDRFSAERTGGSVSTLTIQRTQQEDSAVYLCASAVSSTSSYEQYFGPGTRLTVT.

The chain is built from TRBV15 and TRBJ1-1, with 8 bases fitting TRBD1. The CDR3 consists of 17 residues. J lost 0 bases, V lost 0 bases, and 6 bases had no gene match. CDR1 is LNHNV, CDR2 YYDKDF, per germline (reference sequence). Written as DNA, the CDR3 is TGTGCCACCAGCAGAGAGGACAGGGATCTGATGAACACTGAAGCTTTCTTT. Protein sequence: CATSREDRDLMNTEAFF. The full variable domain, rest sourced from reference TRBV15 and TRBJ1-1, is DAMVIQNPRYQVTQFGKPVTLSCSQTLNHNVMYWYQQKSSQAPKLLFHYYDKDFNNEADTPDNFQSRRPNTSFCFLDIRSPGLGDTAMYLCATSREDRDLMNTEAFFGQGTRLTVV.